This passage covers 2 T cell receptor beta chains from one sample sequenced in a study of beta chain features in type 1 diabetes. What was sequenced were expressed TCRB transcripts, since all of the isolated RNA had been reverse transcribed. The method was immunoSEQ multiplex PCR; TCRdb's version includes in-frame clones alone and lacks a portion of them. The sample carries about 350,000 clones, about 18% recorded once. The sample consisted of naive CD4+ T cells from blood. The receptors here all came from a woman between 18 and 29 years old in good health.

This chain connects TRBV7-2 to TRBJ1-5; D uncertain. Trimming took 5 bases from V and 0 from J, leaving 8 bases between them. CDR3 length: 14 residues. Germline values: CDR1 SGHTA, CDR2 FQGNSA. The CDR3 loop reads CASSVTSSNQPQHF. For the CDR3, the DNA is TGTGCCAGCAGCGTAACAAGTAGCAATCAGCCCCAGCATTTT.

This rearrangement joins TRBV7-9 to TRBJ2-1, with a weak D call TRBD2 (5 bases). Germline V gives CDR1 SEHNR, CDR2 FQNEAQ (reference sequence). V lost 5 bases and J lost 5, with 13 bases in between. The CDR3 is 14 amino acids. The CDR3 protein is CASSPLERDNEQFF. As DNA, the CDR3 is TGTGCCAGCAGCCCCCTAGAGAGGGACAATGAGCAGTTCTTC. The whole variable domain, filled in from reference TRBV7-9 and TRBJ2-1, reads DTGVSQNPRHKITKRGQNVTFRCDPISEHNRLYWYRQTLGQGPEFLTYFQNEAQLEKSRLLSDRFSAERPKGSFSTLEIQRTEQGDSAMYLCASSPLERDNEQFFGPGTRLTVL.